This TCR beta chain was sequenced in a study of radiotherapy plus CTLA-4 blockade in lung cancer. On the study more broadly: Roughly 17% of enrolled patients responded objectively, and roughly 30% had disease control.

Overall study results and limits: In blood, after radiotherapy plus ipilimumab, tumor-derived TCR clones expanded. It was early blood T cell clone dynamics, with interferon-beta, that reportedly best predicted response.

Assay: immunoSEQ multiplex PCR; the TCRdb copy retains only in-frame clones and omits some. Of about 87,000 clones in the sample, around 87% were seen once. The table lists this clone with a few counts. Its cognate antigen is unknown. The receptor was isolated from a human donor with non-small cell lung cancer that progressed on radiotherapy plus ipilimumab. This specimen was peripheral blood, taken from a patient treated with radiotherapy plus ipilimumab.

CDR3 sequence reads: CASSEYYGRAQFF. The CDR3 coding sequence is TGTGCCAGCAGTGAATATTATGGGAGGGCGCAGTTCTTC. The chain couples TRBV25-1 to TRBJ2-1, with 7 bases identical to TRBD2. After removal of 0 bases from V and 12 bases from J, the junction contained 5 bases not matched to a gene. Germline V gene lookup returns CDR1 MGHDK and CDR2 SYGVNS. CDR3 length: 13 residues. Full variable domain (missing parts from reference TRBV25-1 and TRBJ2-1): EADIYQTPRYLVIGTGKKITLECSQTMGHDKMYWYQQDPGMELHLIHYSYGVNSTEKGDLSSESTVSRIRTEHFPLTLESARPSHTSQYLCASSEYYGRAQFFGPGTRLTVL.